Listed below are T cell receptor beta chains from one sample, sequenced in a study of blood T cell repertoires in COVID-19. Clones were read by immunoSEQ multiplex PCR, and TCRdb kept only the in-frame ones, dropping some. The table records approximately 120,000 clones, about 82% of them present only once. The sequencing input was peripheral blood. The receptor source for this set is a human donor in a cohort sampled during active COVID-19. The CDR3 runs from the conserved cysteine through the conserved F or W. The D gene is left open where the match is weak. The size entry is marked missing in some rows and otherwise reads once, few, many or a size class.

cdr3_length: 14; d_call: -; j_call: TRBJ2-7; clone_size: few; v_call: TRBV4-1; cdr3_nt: TGCGCCAGCAGCCAAGATTGGGCCAGCTACGAGCAGTACTTC; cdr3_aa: CASSQDWASYEQYF
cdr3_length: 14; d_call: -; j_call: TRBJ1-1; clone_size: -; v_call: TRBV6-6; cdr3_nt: TGTGCCAGCAGCCCCGGCGGGCGGGGTACTGAAGCTTTCTTT; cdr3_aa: CASSPGGRGTEAFF
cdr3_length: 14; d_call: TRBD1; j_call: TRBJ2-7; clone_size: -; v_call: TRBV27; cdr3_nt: TGTGCCAGCAGTTTCGGACAGGGGTACTACGAGCAGTACTTC; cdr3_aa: CASSFGQGYYEQYF
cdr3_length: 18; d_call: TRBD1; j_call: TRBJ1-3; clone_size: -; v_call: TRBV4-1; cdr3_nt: TGCGCCAGCAGCCGAGGCGGGACAGGGGGCGCGGCTGGAAACACCATATATTTT; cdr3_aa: CASSRGGTGGAAGNTIYF
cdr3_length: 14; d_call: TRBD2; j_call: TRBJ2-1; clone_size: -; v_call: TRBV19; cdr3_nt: TGTGCCAGTAGTAGGAGGCGGGAGGGCAATGAGCAGTTCTTC; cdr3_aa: CASSRRREGNEQFF
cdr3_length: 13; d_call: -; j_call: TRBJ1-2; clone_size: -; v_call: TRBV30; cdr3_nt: TGTGCCTGGAGCCCAGGGTTTAACTATGGCTACACCTTC; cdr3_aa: CAWSPGFNYGYTF
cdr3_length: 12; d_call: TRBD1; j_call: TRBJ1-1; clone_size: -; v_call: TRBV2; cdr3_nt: TGTGCCTGCGGGACAGATGACACTGAAGCTTTCTTT; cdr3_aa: CACGTDDTEAFF
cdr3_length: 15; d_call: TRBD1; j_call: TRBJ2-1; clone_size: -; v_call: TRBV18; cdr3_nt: TGTGCCAGCTCACCAGGGGGACAGGGGTACAATGAGCAGTTCTTC; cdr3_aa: CASSPGGQGYNEQFF
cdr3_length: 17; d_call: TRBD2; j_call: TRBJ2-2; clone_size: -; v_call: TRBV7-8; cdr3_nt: TGTGCCAGCCACGGACTAGCGGGAGGGCCGTGGACCGGGGAGCTGTTTTTT; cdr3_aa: CASHGLAGGPWTGELFF
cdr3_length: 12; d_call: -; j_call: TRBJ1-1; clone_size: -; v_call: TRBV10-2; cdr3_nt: TGCGCCAGCTCCCGGCCCGGGACTGAAGCTTTCTTT; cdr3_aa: CASSRPGTEAFF
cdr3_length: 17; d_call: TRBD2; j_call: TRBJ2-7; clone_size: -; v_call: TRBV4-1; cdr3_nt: TGCGCCAGCAGCCAAAGGGGACTAGCGGGAGAAAGCTACGAGCAGTACTTC; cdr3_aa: CASSQRGLAGESYEQYF
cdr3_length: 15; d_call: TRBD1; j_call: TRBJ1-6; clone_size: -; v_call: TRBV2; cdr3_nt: TGTGCCAGCAGTGAAGCGGGACAGGTTAATTCACCCCTCCACTTT; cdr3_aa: CASSEAGQVNSPLHF
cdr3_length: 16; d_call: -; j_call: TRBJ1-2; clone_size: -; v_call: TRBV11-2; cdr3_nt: TGTGCCAGCAGTCCCTTTGGTCCCAGACAGATCTATGGCTACACCTTC; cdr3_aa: CASSPFGPRQIYGYTF
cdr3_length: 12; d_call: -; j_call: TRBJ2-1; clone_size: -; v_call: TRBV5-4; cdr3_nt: TGTGCCACCACATCTGGTGGTAATGAGCAGTTCTTC; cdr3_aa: CATTSGGNEQFF
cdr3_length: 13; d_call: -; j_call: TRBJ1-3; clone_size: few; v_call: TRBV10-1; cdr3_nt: TGCGCCAGCACCGACCCAGGGAGAAACACCATATATTTT; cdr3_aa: CASTDPGRNTIYF
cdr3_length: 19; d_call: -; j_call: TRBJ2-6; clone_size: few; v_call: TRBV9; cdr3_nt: TGTGCCAGCAGCGTATCTGCCCCGCAGGGTCCCTCTGGGGCCAACGTCCTGACTTTC; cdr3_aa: CASSVSAPQGPSGANVLTF
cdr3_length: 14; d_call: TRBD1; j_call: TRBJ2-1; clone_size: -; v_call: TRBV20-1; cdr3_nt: TGCAGTGCTAGTTTGACAGGGTCCGCCAATGAGCAGTTCTTC; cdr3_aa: CSASLTGSANEQFF
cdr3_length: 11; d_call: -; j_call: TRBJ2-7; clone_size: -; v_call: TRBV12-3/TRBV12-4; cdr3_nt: TGTGCCAGCAGTGCCGTGCGGGAGCAGTACTTC; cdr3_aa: CASSAVREQYF
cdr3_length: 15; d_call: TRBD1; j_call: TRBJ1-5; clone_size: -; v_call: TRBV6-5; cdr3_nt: TGTGCCAGCAACCCCAGGGGGCGAGGCAATCAGCCCCAGCATTTT; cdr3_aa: CASNPRGRGNQPQHF
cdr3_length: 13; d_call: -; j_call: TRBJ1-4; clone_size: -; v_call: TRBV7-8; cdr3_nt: TGTGCCAGCAGCACCGGGACTCCCGAAAAACTGTTTTTT; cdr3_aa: CASSTGTPEKLFF
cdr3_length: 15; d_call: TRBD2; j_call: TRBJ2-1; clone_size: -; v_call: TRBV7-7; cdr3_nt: TGTGCTAGCAGCTTAGGGGCGGGAGGTTCGAATGAGCAGTTCTTC; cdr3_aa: CASSLGAGGSNEQFF
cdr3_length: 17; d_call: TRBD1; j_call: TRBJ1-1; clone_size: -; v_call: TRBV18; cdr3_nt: TGTGCCAGCTCACCCCTAGGACAGGGGAGTCTCAACACTGAAGCTTTCTTT; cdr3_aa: CASSPLGQGSLNTEAFF
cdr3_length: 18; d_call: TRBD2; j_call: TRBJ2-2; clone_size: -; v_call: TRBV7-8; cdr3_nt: TGTGCCAGCAACCCCTCGGGACTAGCGGGACGAAACACCGGGGAGCTGTTTTTT; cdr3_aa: CASNPSGLAGRNTGELFF
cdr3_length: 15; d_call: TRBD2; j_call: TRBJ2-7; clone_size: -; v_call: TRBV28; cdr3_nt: TGTGCCAGCAGCTCACCTATAGCGGGGGCCTACGAGCAGTACTTC; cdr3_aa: CASSSPIAGAYEQYF
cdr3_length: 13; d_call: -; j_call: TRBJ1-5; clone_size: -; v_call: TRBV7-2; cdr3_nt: TGTGCCAGCAGCTTAAATGGGGCTCAGCCCCAGCATTTT; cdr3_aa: CASSLNGAQPQHF
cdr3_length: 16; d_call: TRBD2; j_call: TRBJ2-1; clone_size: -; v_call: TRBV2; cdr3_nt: TGTGCCAGCAGCGCTGAACTAGCGGGAGGGAACAATGAGCAGTTCTTC; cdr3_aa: CASSAELAGGNNEQFF
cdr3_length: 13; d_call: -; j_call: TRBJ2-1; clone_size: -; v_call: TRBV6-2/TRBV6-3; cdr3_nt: TGTGCCAGCAGTTACGCCGGGGGTTATGAGCAGTTCTTC; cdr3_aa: CASSYAGGYEQFF
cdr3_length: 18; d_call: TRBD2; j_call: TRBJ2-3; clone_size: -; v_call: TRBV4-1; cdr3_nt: TGCGCCAGCAGCCAAGAGGGAGGCGGCGGAGCGGGAGCAGATACGCAGTATTTT; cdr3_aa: CASSQEGGGGAGADTQYF
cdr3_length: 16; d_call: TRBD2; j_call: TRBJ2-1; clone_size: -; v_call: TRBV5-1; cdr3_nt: TGCGCCAGCAGCTTCTCTAGCGGCAGCTCCTACAATGAGCAGTTCTTC; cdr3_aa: CASSFSSGSSYNEQFF